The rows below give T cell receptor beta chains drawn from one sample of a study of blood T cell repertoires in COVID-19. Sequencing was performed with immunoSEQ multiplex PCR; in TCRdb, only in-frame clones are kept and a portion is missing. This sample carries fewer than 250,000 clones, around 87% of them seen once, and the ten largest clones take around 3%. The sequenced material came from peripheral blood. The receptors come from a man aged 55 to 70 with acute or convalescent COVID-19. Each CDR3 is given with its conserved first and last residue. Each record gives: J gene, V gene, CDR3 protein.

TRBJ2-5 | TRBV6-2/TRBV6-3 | CASSWGTRVQETQYF
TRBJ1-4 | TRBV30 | CAWSLSPSKGTRNEKLFF
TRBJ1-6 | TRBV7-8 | CASSYDRVGNSPLHF
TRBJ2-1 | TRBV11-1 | CASSLRTSGGYNEQFF
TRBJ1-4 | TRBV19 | CASSIGQPDTETGKLFF
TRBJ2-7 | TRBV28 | CASIPAATGSYEQYF
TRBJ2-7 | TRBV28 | CASSFPTNPGVSYEQYF
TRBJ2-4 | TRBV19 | CASSRDLAGRAKNIQYF
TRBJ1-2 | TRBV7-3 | CASSASSSGGEHYGYTF
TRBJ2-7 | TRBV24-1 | CATSEPWTGGAYEQYF
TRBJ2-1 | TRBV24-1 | CATSPSGGLMNEQFF
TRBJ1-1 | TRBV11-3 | CASSSRHKGALNTEAFF
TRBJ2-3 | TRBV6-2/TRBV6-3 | CASSTRQGGTDTQYF
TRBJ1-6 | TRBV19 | CASSPRQGGGGSPLHF
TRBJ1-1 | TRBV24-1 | CATSAWTGEAFF
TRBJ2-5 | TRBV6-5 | CASNPLGGTQYF
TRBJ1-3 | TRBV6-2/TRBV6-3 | CASSPTGQESSGNTIYF
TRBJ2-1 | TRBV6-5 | CASAGLAGGGNEQFF
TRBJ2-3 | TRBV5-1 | CASSVNRGSTDTQYF
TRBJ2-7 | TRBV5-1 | CASSLEAGGTYEQYF
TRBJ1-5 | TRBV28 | CASTPGGASNQPQHF
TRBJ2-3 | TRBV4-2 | CASSQGDSSGENTQYF
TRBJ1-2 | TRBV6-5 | CASSYSARARGGYTF
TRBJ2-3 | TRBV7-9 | CASSLMLAGGPSTDTQYF
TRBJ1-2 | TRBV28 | CASSPDRSYGYTF
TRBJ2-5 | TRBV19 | CASSILAGATYQETQYF
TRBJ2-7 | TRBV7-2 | CASSLDRTSGVSYEQYF
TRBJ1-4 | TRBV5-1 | CASSPTAGTENEKLFF
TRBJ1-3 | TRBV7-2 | CASSLSPASRSGNTIYF
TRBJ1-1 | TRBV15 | CATSRAGQGEEEAFF
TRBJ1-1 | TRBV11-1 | CASSPNRGLNTEAFF
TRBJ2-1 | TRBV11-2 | CASSLAVGGSYNEQFF
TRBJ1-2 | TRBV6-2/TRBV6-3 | CASSPQIPTGGLRGYTF
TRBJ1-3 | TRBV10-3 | CAISTTGTGGSGNTIYF
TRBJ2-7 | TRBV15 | CATSTGVGAYEQYF
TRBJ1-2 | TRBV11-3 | CASSKRGGAGYTF
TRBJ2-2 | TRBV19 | CASSSSRTDTNTGELFF
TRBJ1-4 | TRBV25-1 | CASSEYRGGANEKLFF
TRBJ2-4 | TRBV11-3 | CASSYSTSVGGDPIQYF
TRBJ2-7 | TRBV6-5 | CASSSQEVLSYEQYF
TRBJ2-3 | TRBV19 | CASSKRHSGGPSTDTQYF
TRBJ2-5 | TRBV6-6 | CASGRGTGGETQYF
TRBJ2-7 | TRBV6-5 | CASATGVTYEQYF
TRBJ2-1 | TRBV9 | CASSARLAGSYNEQFF
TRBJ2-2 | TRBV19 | CASSSGQVQNTGELFF
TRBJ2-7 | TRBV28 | CASRVTGQIAYEQYF
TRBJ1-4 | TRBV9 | CASSAADRTGNEKLFF
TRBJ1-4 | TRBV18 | CASSPDRASDEKLFF
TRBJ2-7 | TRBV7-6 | CASSPGTSGGVGGYEQYF